Listed here are 8 T cell receptor beta chains from one sample, sequenced in a study of blood T cell repertoires in COVID-19. The method was immunoSEQ multiplex PCR; TCRdb's version includes in-frame clones alone and lacks a portion of them. The repertoire holds 85,000 to 130,000 clones, with 80% to 95% as singletons. Sequenced material: peripheral blood. Source of these receptors: a man aged 70-80 years with acute or convalescent COVID-19.

The chain has TRBV19 and TRBJ1-4; possibly TRBD1 for D (5 bases). Trimming cost V 8 bases and J 2 bases, with 12 bases left between them. CDR3 length: 14 residues. The germline V gene encodes CDR1 LNHDA and CDR2 SQIVND (reference sequence). CDR3 sequence: CASVRSGTNEKLFF. The CDR3 DNA reads as TGTGCCAGTGTAAGATCAGGGACTAATGAAAAACTGTTTTTT.

This chain connects TRBV15 to TRBJ1-5, with a weak D call TRBD1 (5 bases). The germline V and J ends were trimmed by 0 bases and 5 bases, with 11 bases remaining between them. This CDR3 is 15 amino acids long. In germline, CDR1 is LNHNV, CDR2 YYDKDF (reference sequence). CDR3 nucleotide sequence: TGTGCCACCAGCAGAGATTTTAGGGGCTATCAGCCCCAGCATTTT. The encoded protein is CATSRDFRGYQPQHF. The full variable domain, completed using reference TRBV15 and TRBJ1-5, is DAMVIQNPRYQVTQFGKPVTLSCSQTLNHNVMYWYQQKSSQAPKLLFHYYDKDFNNEADTPDNFQSRRPNTSFCFLDIRSPGLGDTAMYLCATSRDFRGYQPQHFGDGTRLSIL.

The chain joins TRBV6-5 to TRBJ2-7; 12 bases fit TRBD2. V shed 2 bases and J 5 bases; nucleotides not matched to a gene: 4. Germline-derived CDR1 and CDR2 are MNHEY and SVGAGI. CDR3 size: 15 residues. In DNA, the CDR3 is TGTGCCAGCAGTTACCTAGCGGGGGGGTCCCACGAGCAGTACTTC. Translated, it gives CASSYLAGGSHEQYF.

This sequence joins TRBV29-1 and TRBJ2-3; 10 bases are a match to TRBD1. With V trimmed by 5 bases and J by 5 bases, 7 bases remained unmatched. The germline V gene has CDR1 SQVTM and CDR2 ANQGSEA. The CDR3 has 14 amino acids. The CDR3 DNA reads TGCAGCGTTAACCCGGGACAGGGGAGAGATACGCAGTATTTT. Protein product: CSVNPGQGRDTQYF.

CDR3 DNA: TGCGCCAGCAGCTCAAGGACAGGGGGGGCTGAAGCTTTCTTT. It translates to CASSSRTGGAEAFF. The chain combines TRBV5-1 with TRBJ1-1, with 10 positions matching TRBD1. V gave up 3 bases and J gave up 6 bases; unmatched junction bases: 5. Germline CDR1 is SGHRS and CDR2 is YFSETQ. The CDR3 is 14 amino acids.

The CDR3 DNA sequence: TGTGCCAGCAGCTTCTCAGGGGGCGCCAAGACCCAGTACTTC. Amino acid sequence: CASSFSGGAKTQYF. This chain uses TRBV5-4 with TRBJ2-5, with 8 bases matching TRBD1. Trimming at V came to 2 bases and at J to 6 bases, leaving 6 bases not matched to a gene. Germline CDR1 SGHNT, CDR2 YYREEE (reference sequence). The CDR3 runs to 14 residues.

The chain has TRBV30 and TRBJ1-2; D gene unclear. The length of the CDR3 is 13 residues. Germline V CDR1 and CDR2: GTSNPN, SVGIG (reference sequence). V was pared by 4 bases and J by 2 bases, with 11 bases between. The CDR3 DNA follows: TGTGCCTGGACCCCCCCCAGGAACTATGGCTACACCTTC. Protein: CAWTPPRNYGYTF.

The V gene is TRBV7-8, the J gene TRBJ2-2, with TRBD2 as a possible D gene (5 bases). The CDR3 extends over 14 amino acids. Germline CDR1 SGHVS, CDR2 FQNEAQ. V was trimmed by 5 bases and J by 0 bases, leaving 7 bases between them. CDR3 sequence reads: CASSRSANTGELFF. In DNA, the CDR3 is TGTGCCAGCAGCCGTAGCGCGAACACCGGGGAGCTGTTTTTT.